This TCR beta chain was documented in a study of T cells in Graves' hyperthyroidism and ophthalmopathy. Study observations and caveats: Before onset, by a median of approximately 5.9 months, the model predicted ophthalmopathy.

CDR3 length equals 14 residues. The trim removed 8 bases at V and 1 base at J, leaving 5 bases unmatched. Germline values: CDR1 KGHSH, CDR2 LQKENI. Amplification yielded TCR beta CDR3 regions, with RNA transcripts as the source. TCR CDR3 underwent first-round RT-PCR with the HTBI primer set. TCRdb processed the multiplex PCR reads anew with MiXCR; each CDR3 protein has one entry. The sample yields 500,000 to 600,000 distinct CDR3 sequences, approximately 20% seen once. Comments on this clonotype: Its cognate antigen is unknown.

It was uncontrolled infection, other autoimmune disease, pregnancy or lactation that excluded patients. PBMCs were obtained from 9.5 to 10 ml fresh peripheral blood. The specimen was blood. The chain has TRBV18 and TRBJ2-5; the match to TRBD2 covers 9 bases. This TCR came from a man aged 40-55 years with Graves' ophthalmopathy. The CDR3 DNA follows: TGTGCCAGCCCACAACTAGCGGGCCAAGAGACCCAGTACTTC. As protein: CASPQLAGQETQYF. Based on the CDR3 plus reference TRBV18 and TRBJ2-5, the full variable domain is NAGVMQNPRHLVRRRGQEARLRCSPMKGHSHVYWYRQLPEEGLKFMVYLQKENIIDESGMPKERFSAEFPKEGPSILRIQQVVRGDSAAYFCASPQLAGQETQYFGPGTRLLVL.